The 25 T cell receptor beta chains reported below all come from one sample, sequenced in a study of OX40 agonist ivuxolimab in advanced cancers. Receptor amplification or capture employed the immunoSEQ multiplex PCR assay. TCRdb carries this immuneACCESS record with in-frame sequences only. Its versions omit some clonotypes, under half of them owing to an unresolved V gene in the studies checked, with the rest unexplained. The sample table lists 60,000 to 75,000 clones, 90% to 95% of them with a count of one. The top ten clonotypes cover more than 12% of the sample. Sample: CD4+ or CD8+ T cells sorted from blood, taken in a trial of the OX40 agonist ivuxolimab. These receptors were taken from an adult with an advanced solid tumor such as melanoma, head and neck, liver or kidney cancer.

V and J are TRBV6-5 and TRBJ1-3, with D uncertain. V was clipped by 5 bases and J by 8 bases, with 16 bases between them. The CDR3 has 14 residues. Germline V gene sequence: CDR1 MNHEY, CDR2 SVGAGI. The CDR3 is CASSTMRGRDTIYF. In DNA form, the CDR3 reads TGTGCCAGCAGTACCATGCGAGGTCGGGACACCATATATTTT.

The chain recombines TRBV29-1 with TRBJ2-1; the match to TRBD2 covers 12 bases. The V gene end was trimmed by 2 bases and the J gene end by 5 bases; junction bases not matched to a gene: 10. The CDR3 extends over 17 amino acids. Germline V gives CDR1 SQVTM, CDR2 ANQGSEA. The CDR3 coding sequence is TGCAGCGTTGAATTCGTGGCGACTAGCGGGAGAGACAATGAGCAGTTCTTC. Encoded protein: CSVEFVATSGRDNEQFF.

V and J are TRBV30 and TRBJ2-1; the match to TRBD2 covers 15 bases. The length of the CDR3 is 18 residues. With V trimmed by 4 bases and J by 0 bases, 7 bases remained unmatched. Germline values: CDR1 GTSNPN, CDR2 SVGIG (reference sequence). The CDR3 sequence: CAWTGLAGGPSSYNEQFF. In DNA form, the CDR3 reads TGTGCCTGGACAGGACTAGCGGGAGGGCCGAGCTCCTACAATGAGCAGTTCTTC.

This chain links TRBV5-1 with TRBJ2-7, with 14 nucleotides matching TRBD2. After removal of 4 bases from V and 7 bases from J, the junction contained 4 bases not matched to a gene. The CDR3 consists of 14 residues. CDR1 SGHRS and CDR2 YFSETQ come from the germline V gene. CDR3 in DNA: TGCGCCAGCAGCAGACTAGCGGGAGGGCCTGAGCAGTACTTC. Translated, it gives CASSRLAGGPEQYF.

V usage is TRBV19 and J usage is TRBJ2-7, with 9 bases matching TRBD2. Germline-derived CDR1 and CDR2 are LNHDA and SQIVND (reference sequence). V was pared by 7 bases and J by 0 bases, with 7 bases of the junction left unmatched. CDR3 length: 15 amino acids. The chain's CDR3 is CASTNSAGGSYEQYF. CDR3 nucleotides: TGTGCCAGTACCAATTCAGCGGGAGGCTCCTACGAGCAGTACTTC.

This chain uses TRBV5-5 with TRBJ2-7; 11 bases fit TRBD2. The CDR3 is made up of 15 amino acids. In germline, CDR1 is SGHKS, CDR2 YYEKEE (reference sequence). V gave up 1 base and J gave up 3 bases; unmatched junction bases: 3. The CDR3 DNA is TGTGCCAGCAGCTTGATTCTAGCGGGGGGCTACGAGCAGTACTTC. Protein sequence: CASSLILAGGYEQYF.

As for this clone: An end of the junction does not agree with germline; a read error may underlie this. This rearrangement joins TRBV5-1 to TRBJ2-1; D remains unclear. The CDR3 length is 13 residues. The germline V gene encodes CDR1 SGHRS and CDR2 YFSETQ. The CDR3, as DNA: TGTGCCAGCAGCTCAGGATGGGGCAATGAGCAGTTCTTC. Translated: CASSSGWGNEQFF.

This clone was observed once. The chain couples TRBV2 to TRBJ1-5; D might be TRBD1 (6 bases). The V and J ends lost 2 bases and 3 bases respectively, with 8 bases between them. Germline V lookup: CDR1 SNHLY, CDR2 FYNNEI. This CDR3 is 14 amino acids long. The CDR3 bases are TGTGCCAGCAGTGAAAACAGGGACAATCAGCCCCAGCATTTT. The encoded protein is CASSENRDNQPQHF.

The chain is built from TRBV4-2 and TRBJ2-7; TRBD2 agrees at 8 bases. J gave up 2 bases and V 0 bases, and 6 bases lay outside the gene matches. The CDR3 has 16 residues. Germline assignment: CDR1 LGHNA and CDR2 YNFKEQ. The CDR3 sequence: CASSQDGLAQTYEQYF. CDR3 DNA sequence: TGTGCCAGCAGCCAAGATGGACTAGCCCAAACCTACGAGCAGTACTTC.

The CDR3 DNA reads TGTGCCAGCAGCTTAGCGGGAGGCTACAATGAGCAGTTCTTC. It specifies CASSLAGGYNEQFF. This chain uses TRBV7-3 with TRBJ2-1; TRBD2 matches at 8 bases. The CDR3 runs 14 residues. CDR1 and CDR2 (germline): SGHTA, FQGTGA. Trimming removed 2 bases from V and 3 bases from J; junction bases left unmatched: 0.

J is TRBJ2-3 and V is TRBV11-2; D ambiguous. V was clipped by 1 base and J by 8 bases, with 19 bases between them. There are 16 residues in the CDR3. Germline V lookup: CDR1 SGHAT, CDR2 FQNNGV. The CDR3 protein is CASSLGARPPVGTQYF. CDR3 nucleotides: TGTGCCAGCAGCTTAGGGGCCAGGCCTCCCGTTGGTACGCAGTATTTT.

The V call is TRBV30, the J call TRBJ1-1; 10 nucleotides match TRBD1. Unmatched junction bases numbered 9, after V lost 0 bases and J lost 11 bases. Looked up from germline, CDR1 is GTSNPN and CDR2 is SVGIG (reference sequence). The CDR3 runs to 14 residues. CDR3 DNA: TGTGCCTGGAGTGTAGGTCGGACAGGGGGGTCTGCTTTCTTT. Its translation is CAWSVGRTGGSAFF.

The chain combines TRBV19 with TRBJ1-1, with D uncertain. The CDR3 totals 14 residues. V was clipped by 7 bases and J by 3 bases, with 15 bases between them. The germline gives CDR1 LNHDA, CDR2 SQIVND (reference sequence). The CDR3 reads CASNGLMWDTEAFF. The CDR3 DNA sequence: TGTGCCAGTAATGGCTTGATGTGGGACACTGAAGCTTTCTTT.

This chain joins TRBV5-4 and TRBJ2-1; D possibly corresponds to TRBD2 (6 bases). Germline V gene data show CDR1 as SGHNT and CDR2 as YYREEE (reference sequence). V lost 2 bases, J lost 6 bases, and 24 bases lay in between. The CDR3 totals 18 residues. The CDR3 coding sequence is TGTGCCAGCAGCTTTGGGACCCGTTCGGGAGTTTGGGGCAATGAGCAGTTCTTC. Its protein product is CASSFGTRSGVWGNEQFF.

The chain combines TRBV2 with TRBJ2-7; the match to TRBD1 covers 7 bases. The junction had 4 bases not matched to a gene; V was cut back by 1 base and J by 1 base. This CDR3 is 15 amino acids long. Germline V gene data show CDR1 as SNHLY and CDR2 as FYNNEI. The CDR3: CASSEGGQRSYEQYF. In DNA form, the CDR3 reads TGTGCCAGCAGTGAAGGGGGACAGAGATCCTACGAGCAGTACTTC.

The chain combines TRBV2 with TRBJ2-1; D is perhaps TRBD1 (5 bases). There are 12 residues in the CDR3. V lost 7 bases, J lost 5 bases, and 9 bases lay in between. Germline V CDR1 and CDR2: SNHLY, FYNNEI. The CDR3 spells CASTGLNNEQFF. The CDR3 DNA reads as TGTGCCAGCACAGGGCTTAACAATGAGCAGTTCTTC.

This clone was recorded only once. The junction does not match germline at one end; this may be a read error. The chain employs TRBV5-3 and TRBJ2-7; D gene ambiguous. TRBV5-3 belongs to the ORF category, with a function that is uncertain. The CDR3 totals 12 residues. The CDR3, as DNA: TGTGCCAGCAGCTTAAGGTTTAACGAGCAGTACTTC. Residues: CASSLRFNEQYF.

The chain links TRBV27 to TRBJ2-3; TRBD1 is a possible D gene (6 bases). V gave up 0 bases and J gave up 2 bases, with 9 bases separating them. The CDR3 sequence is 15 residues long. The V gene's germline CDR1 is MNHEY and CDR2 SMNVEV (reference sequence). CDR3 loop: CASSLSPGATDTQYF. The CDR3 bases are TGTGCCAGCAGTTTATCGCCAGGGGCCACAGATACGCAGTATTTT.

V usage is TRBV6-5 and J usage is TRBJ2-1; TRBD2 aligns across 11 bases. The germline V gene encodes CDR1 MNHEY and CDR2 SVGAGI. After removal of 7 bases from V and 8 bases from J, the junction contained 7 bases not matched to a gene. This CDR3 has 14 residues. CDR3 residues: CASTILAGVDEQFF. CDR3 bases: TGTGCCAGCACCATACTAGCGGGAGTCGATGAGCAGTTCTTC.

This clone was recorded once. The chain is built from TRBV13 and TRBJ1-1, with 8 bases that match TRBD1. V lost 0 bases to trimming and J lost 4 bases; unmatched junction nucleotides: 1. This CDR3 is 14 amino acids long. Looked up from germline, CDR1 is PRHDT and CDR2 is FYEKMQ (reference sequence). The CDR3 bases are TGTGCCAGCAGCTTAGGACAGGGGGTCACTGAAGCTTTCTTT. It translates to CASSLGQGVTEAFF.

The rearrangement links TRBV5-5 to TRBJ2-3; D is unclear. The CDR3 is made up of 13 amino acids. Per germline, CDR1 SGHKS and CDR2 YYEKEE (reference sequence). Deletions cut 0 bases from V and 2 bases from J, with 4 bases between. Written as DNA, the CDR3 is TGTGCCAGCAGCTTGGACCTCACAGATACGCAGTATTTT. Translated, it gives CASSLDLTDTQYF.

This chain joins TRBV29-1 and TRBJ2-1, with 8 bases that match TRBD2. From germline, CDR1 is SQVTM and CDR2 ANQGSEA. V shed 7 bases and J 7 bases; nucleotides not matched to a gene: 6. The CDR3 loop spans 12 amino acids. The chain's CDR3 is CSAWTSNNEQFF. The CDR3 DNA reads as TGCAGCGCTTGGACTAGCAATAATGAGCAGTTCTTC.

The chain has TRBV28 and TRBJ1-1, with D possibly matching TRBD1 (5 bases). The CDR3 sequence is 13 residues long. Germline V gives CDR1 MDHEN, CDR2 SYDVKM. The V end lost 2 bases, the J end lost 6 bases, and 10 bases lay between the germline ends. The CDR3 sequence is CASSLGGWAEAFF. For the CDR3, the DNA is TGTGCCAGCAGTTTAGGGGGGTGGGCTGAAGCTTTCTTT.

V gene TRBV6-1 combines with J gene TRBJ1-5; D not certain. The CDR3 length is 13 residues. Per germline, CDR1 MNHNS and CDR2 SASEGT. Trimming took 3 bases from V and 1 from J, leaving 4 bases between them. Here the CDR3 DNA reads TGTGCCAGCAGTGACGGAAGCAATCAGCCCCAGCATTTT. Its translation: CASSDGSNQPQHF.

The CDR3 reads CASSNPGVVDEQFF. The CDR3 DNA sequence: TGTGCCAGCTCAAATCCCGGGGTGGTAGATGAGCAGTTCTTC. The V and J genes are TRBV18 and TRBJ2-1; possible D gene TRBD2, 5 bases. V lost 5 bases to trimming and J lost 8 bases, with 16 bases between them. Germline V gene lookup returns CDR1 KGHSH and CDR2 LQKENI. CDR3 size: 14 residues.